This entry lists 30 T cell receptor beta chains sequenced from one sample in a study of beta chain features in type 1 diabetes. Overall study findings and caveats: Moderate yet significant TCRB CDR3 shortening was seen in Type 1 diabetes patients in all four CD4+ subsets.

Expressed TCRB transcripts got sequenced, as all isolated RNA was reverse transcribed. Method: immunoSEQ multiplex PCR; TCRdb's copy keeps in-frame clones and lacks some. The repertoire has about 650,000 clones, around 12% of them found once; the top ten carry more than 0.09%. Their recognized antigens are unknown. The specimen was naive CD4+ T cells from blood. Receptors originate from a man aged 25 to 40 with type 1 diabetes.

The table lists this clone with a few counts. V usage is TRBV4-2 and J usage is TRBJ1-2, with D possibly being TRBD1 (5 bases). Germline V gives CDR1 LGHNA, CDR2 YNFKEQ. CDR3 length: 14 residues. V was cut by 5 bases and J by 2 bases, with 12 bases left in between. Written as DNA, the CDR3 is TGTGCCAGCAGCGTGGAGACAGTCAACTATGGCTACACCTTC. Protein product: CASSVETVNYGYTF.

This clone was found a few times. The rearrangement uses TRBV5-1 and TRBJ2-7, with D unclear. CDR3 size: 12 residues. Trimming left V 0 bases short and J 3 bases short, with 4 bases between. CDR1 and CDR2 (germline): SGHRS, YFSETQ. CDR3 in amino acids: CASSLDLYEQYF. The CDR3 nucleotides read TGCGCCAGCAGCTTGGACCTCTACGAGCAGTACTTC. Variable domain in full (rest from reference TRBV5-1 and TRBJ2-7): KAGVTQTPRYLIKTRGQQVTLSCSPISGHRSVSWYQQTPGQGLQFLFEYFSETQRNKGNFPGRFSGRQFSNSRSEMNVSTLELGDSALYLCASSLDLYEQYFGPGTRLTVT.

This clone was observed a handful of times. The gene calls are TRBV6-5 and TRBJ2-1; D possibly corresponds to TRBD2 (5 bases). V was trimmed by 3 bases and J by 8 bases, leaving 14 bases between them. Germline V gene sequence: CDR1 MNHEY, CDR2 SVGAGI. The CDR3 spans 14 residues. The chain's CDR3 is CASSYSVAGDEQFF. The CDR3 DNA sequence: TGTGCCAGCAGTTATTCGGTTGCCGGGGATGAGCAGTTCTTC.

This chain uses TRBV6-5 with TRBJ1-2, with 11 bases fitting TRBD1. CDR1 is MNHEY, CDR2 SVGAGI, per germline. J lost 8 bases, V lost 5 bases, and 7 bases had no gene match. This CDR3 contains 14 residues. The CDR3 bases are TGTGCCAGCAGTCACAGGGACAGGGGGACCGGCTACACCTTC. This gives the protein CASSHRDRGTGYTF.

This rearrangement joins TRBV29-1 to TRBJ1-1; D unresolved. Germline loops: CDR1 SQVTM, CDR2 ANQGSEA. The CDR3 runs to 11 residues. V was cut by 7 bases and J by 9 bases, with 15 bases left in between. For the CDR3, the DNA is TGCAGCGCCACGGACGGCGTAAAAGCTTTCTTT. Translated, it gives CSATDGVKAFF.

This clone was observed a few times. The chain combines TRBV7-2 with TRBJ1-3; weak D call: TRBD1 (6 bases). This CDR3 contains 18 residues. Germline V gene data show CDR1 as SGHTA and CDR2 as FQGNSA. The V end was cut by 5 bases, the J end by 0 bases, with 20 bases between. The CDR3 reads CASSAGGGFPISGNTIYF. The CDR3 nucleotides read TGTGCCAGCAGCGCAGGAGGGGGGTTTCCAATCTCTGGAAACACCATATATTTT.

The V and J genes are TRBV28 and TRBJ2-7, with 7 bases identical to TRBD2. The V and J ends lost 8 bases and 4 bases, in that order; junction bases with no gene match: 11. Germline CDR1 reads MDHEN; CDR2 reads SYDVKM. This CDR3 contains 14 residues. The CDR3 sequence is CASVSLAGAYEQYF. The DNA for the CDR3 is TGTGCCAGCGTCAGCTTAGCGGGTGCTTACGAGCAGTACTTC.

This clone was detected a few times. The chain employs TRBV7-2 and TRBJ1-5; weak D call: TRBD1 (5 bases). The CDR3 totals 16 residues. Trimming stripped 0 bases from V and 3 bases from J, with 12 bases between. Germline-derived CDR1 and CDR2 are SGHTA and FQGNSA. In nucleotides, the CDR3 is TGTGCCAGCAGCTTAGCGATGGGGGGTAACAATCAGCCCCAGCATTTT. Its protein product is CASSLAMGGNNQPQHF.

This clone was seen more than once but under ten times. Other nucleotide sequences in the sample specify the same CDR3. CDR3 DNA sequence: TGTGCCAGCAGCTTCACAGGGAACACTGAAGCTTTCTTT. This translates into CASSFTGNTEAFF. The chain couples TRBV7-3 to TRBJ1-1; D might be TRBD1 (5 bases). V gave up 3 bases and J gave up 1 base, with 6 bases separating them. Germline CDR1 is SGHTA and CDR2 is FQGTGA. This CDR3 spans 13 amino acids.

CDR3 nucleotides: TGTGCCAGCAGCGCGGCCGGGAAGGGGACGGATGAGCAGTACTTC. This gives the protein CASSAAGKGTDEQYF. This chain uses TRBV9 with TRBJ2-7; D may be TRBD1 or TRBD2 (5 bases each). The germline V gene has CDR1 SGDLS and CDR2 YYNGEE. The CDR3 runs 15 residues. V gave up 3 bases and J gave up 7 bases, with 20 bases separating them.

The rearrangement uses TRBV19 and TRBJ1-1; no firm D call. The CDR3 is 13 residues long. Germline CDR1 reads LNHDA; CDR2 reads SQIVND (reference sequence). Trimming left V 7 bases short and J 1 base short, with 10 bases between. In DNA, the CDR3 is TGTGCCAGTATTAAAACAGAGAACACTGAAGCTTTCTTT. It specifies CASIKTENTEAFF.

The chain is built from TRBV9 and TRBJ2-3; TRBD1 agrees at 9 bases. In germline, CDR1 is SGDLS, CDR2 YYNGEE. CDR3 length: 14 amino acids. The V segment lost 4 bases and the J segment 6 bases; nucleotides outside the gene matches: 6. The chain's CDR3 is CASSTGQGSDTQYF. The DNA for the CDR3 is TGTGCCAGCAGCACCGGACAGGGGTCCGATACGCAGTATTTT.

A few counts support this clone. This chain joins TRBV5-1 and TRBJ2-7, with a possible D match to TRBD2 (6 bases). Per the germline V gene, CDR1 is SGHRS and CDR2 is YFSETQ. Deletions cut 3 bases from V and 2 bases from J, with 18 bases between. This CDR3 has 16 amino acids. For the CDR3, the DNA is TGCGCCAGCAGCTACAACGGGGGAATACAACCCTACGAGCAGTACTTC. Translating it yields CASSYNGGIQPYEQYF.

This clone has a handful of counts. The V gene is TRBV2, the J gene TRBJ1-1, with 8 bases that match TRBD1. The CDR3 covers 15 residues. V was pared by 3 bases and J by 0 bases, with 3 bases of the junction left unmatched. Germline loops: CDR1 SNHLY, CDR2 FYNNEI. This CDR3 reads CASSDPGQVNTEAFF. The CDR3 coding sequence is TGTGCCAGCAGTGACCCGGGACAGGTGAACACTGAAGCTTTCTTT.

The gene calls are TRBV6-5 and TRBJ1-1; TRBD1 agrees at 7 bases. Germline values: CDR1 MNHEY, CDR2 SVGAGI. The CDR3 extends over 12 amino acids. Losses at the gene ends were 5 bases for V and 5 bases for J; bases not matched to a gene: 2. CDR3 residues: CASSHRGTEAFF. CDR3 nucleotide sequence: TGTGCCAGCAGTCACAGGGGAACTGAAGCTTTCTTT.

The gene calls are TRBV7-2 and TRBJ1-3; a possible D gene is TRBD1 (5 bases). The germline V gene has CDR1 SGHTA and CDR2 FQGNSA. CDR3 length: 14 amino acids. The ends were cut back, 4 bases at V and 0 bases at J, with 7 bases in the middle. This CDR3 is CASSSGTSGNTIYF. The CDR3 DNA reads TGTGCCAGCAGCTCCGGGACCTCTGGAAACACCATATATTTT.

CDR3 protein: CASRSQLGILSVLTF. In DNA, the CDR3 is TGTGCCAGCAGATCGCAATTAGGTATACTCAGCGTCCTGACTTTC. The V gene is TRBV5-4, the J gene TRBJ2-6; no definite D call. The CDR3 length is 15 residues. Germline lookup yields CDR1 SGHNT and CDR2 YYREEE (reference sequence). The V end lost 5 bases, the J end lost 12 bases, and 21 bases lay between the germline ends.

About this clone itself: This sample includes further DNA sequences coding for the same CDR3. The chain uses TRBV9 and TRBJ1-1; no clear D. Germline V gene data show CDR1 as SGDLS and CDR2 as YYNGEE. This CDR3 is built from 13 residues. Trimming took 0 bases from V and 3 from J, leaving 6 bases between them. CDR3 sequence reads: CASSVEVDTEAFF. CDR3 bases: TGTGCCAGCAGCGTAGAGGTGGACACTGAAGCTTTCTTT.

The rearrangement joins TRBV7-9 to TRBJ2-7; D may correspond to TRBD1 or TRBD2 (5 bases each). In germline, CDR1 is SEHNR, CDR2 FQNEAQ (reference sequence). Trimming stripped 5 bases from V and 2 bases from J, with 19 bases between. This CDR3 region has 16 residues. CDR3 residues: CASSLSPGTGTYEQYF. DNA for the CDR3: TGTGCCAGCAGCCTCTCTCCCGGGACGGGCACCTACGAGCAGTACTTC.

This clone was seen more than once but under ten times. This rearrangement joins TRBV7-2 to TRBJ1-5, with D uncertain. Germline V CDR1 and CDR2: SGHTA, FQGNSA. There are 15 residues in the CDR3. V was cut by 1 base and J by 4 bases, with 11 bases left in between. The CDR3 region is CASSLGPSGNQPQHF. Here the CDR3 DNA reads TGTGCCAGCAGCTTAGGTCCCTCTGGTAATCAGCCCCAGCATTTT.

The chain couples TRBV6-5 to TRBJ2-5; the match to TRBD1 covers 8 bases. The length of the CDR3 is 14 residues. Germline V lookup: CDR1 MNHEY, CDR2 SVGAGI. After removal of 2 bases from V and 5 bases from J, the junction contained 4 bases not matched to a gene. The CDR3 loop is CASSYGDRSETQYF. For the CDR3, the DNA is TGTGCCAGCAGTTACGGGGACAGGTCGGAGACCCAGTACTTC.

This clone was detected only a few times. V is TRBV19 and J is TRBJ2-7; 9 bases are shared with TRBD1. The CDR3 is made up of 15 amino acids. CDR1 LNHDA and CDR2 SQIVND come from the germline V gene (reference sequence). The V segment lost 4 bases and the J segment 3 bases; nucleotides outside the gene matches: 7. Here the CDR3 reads CASSKWGQGSYEQYF. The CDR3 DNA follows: TGTGCCAGTAGTAAGTGGGGACAGGGAAGCTACGAGCAGTACTTC.

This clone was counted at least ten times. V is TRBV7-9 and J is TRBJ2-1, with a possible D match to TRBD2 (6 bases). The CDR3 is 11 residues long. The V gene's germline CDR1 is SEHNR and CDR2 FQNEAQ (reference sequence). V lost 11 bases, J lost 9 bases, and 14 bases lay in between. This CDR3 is CASRDSSEQFF. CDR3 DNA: TGTGCCTCGAGGGACTCCTCTGAGCAGTTCTTC.

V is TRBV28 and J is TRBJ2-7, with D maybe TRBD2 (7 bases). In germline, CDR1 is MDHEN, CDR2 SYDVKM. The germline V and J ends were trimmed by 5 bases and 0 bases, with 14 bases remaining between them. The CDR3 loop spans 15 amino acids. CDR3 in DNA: TGTGCCAGCAGTCAGACGGGGGGCCGCTCCTACGAGCAGTACTTC. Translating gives CASSQTGGRSYEQYF.

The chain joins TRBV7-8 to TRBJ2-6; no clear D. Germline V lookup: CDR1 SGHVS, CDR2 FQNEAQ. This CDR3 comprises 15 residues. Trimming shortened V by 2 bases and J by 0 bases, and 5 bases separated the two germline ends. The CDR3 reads CASSLLLSGANVLTF. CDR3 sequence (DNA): TGTGCCAGCAGCTTACTCCTCTCTGGGGCCAACGTCCTGACTTTC.

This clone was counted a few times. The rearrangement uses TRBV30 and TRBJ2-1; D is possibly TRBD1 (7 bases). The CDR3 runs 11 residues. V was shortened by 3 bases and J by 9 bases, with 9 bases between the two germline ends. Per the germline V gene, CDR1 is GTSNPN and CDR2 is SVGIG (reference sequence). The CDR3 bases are TGTGCCTGGAGCCAGGGGGGTGAGCAGTTCTTC. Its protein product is CAWSQGGEQFF.

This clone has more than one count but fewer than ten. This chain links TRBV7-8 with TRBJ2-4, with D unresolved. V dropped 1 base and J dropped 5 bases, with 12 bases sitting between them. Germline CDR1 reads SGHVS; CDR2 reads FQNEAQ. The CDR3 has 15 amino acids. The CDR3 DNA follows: TGTGCCAGCAGCTTAGAATTTGGGGTTCAAAACATTCAGTACTTC. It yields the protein CASSLEFGVQNIQYF.

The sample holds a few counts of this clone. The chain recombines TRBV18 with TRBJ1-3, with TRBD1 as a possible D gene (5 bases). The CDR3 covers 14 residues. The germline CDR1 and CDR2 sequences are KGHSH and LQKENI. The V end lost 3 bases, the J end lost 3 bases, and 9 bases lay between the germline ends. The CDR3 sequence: CASSPRGDGNTIYF. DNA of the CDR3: TGTGCCAGCTCACCGAGGGGAGATGGAAACACCATATATTTT. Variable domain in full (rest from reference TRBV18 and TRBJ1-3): NAGVMQNPRHLVRRRGQEARLRCSPMKGHSHVYWYRQLPEEGLKFMVYLQKENIIDESGMPKERFSAEFPKEGPSILRIQQVVRGDSAAYFCASSPRGDGNTIYFGEGSWLTVV.

The CDR3 DNA sequence: TGCGCCAGCAGCTGGGACAGGGCCTCCTACGAGCAGTACTTC. Encoded protein: CASSWDRASYEQYF. The chain couples TRBV5-1 to TRBJ2-7, with 9 bases identical to TRBD1. Looked up from germline, CDR1 is SGHRS and CDR2 is YFSETQ. The CDR3 sequence is 14 residues long. The trim removed 3 bases at V and 0 bases at J, leaving 1 base unmatched.

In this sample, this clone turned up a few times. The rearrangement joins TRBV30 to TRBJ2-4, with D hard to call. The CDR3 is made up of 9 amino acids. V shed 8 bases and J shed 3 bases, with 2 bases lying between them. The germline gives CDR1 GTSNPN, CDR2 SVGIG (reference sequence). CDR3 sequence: CAGKNIQYF. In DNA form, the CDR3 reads TGTGCCGGCAAAAACATTCAGTACTTC.